This T cell receptor (beta chain) was observed in a study of blood T cell repertoires in COVID-19. Sequenced by immunoSEQ multiplex PCR; TCRdb stores in-frame clones only, minus some. Of 75,000 to 95,000 clones in the sample, around 88% were seen once. In its sample, this clone was seen a few times. Sequenced material: peripheral blood. The clonotype was recovered from a woman aged 55 to 70 with COVID-19, enrolled during active disease.

The CDR3 coding sequence is TGCGCCAGCAGCTTGGTGGCAGGAGGGAACACTGAAGCTTTCTTT. Its protein is CASSLVAGGNTEAFF. The gene calls are TRBV5-1 and TRBJ1-1, with D hard to call. Germline CDR1 SGHRS, CDR2 YFSETQ. Between the trimmed V and J ends, which lost 0 bases and 1 base, there was a span of 10 bases. CDR3 length: 15 amino acids.